This entry lists 10 T cell receptor beta chains sequenced from one sample in a study of T cell changes during pregnancy in multiple sclerosis. Some clones are missing from TCRdb's copy, which holds only in-frame ones; the method was immunoSEQ multiplex PCR. Among about 60,000 clones listed, nearly 95% were seen once. The material sequenced was peripheral blood, taken in the first trimester of pregnancy. These receptor sequences come from a female donor with multiple sclerosis, enrolled in a pregnancy study.

The rearrangement joins TRBV7-3 to TRBJ2-7, with 9 bases identical to TRBD1. Trimming took 1 base from V and 3 from J; bases not matched to a gene: 13. The CDR3 sequence is 18 residues long. The germline CDR1 and CDR2 sequences are SGHTA and FQGTGA. CDR3 in DNA: TGTGCCAGCAGCTTAATAGTTGGGGCCGTGGACAGGGGCTACGAGCAGTACTTC. This translates into CASSLIVGAVDRGYEQYF.

The rearrangement uses TRBV4-2 and TRBJ2-7, with TRBD2 matching over 8 bases. Germline CDR1 reads LGHNA; CDR2 reads YNFKEQ. The CDR3 contains 14 residues. With V trimmed by 5 bases and J by 7 bases, 10 bases remained unmatched. The CDR3 spells CASSGSGDVREQYF. The CDR3 coding sequence is TGTGCCAGCAGCGGTAGCGGGGACGTACGAGAGCAGTACTTC.

V is TRBV29-1 and J is TRBJ2-7; 10 bases match TRBD1. The CDR3 totals 14 residues. The trim removed 7 bases at V and 5 bases at J, leaving 11 bases unmatched. Per the germline V gene, CDR1 is SQVTM and CDR2 is ANQGSEA. CDR3 residues: CSAGQGVPPHEQYF. The DNA of the CDR3 is TGCAGCGCTGGACAGGGGGTGCCCCCCCACGAGCAGTACTTC.

The rearrangement joins TRBV6-6 to TRBJ2-5; TRBD2 is a possible D gene (5 bases). V dropped 8 bases and J dropped 4 bases, with 14 bases sitting between them. Germline values: CDR1 MNHNY, CDR2 SVGAGI (reference sequence). This CDR3 region has 13 residues. CDR3: CASLPAVLETQYF. The CDR3 region has the DNA TGTGCCAGCCTTCCAGCGGTCTTAGAGACCCAGTACTTC.

The rearrangement links TRBV27 to TRBJ1-4, with 8 bases fitting TRBD1. V lost 6 bases, J lost 0 bases, and 3 bases stayed unmatched. In germline, CDR1 is MNHEY, CDR2 SMNVEV (reference sequence). The CDR3 has 15 residues. The CDR3 DNA follows: TGTGCCAGCAGCATGACAGGGGCAACTAATGAAAAACTGTTTTTT. Translating gives CASSMTGATNEKLFF.

The chain combines TRBV11-2 with TRBJ2-7; a possible D gene is TRBD1 (6 bases). V lost 5 bases, J lost 5 bases, and 16 bases lay in between. The germline CDR1 and CDR2 sequences are SGHAT and FQNNGV. The CDR3 extends over 14 amino acids. The DNA for the CDR3 is TGTGCCAGCAGCGCCACAGGGAATCGGCACGAGCAGTACTTC. It is translated as CASSATGNRHEQYF. Complete variable domain (other parts from reference TRBV11-2 and TRBJ2-7): EAGVAQSPRYKIIEKRQSVAFWCNPISGHATLYWYQQILGQGPKLLIQFQNNGVVDDSQLPKDRFSAERLKGVDSTLKIQPAKLEDSAVYLCASSATGNRHEQYFGPGTRLTVT.

The rearrangement joins TRBV7-3 to TRBJ1-4; TRBD1 aligns across 9 bases. The CDR3 spans 18 residues. Germline CDR1 SGHTA, CDR2 FQGTGA. Trimming removed 1 base from V and 2 bases from J; junction bases left unmatched: 8. DNA for the CDR3: TGTGCCAGCAGCTTAAACCCCCTTGGGACAGGGACTAATGAAAAACTGTTTTTT. Protein sequence: CASSLNPLGTGTNEKLFF.

This clone was observed a single time. The chain joins TRBV4-1 to TRBJ2-7, with 15 bases matching TRBD2. J lost 2 bases, V lost 0 bases, and 11 bases had no gene match. Germline CDR1 and CDR2: MGHRA and YSYEKL. The CDR3 has 20 amino acids. This CDR3 is CASSQDRGLAGGPGPYEQYF. CDR3 nucleotides: TGCGCCAGCAGCCAAGATCGCGGACTAGCGGGGGGGCCGGGCCCCTACGAGCAGTACTTC.

This chain's CDR3 is CASSPFRGSTEAFF. CDR3 DNA sequence: TGTGCCAGCAGCCCGTTCCGGGGGAGCACTGAAGCTTTCTTT. This chain joins TRBV4-2 and TRBJ1-1, with D perhaps matching TRBD1 (5 bases). This CDR3 comprises 14 residues. Germline V gives CDR1 LGHNA, CDR2 YNFKEQ. V was clipped by 4 bases and J by 4 bases, with 13 bases between them.

The CDR3 DNA is TGTGCCACCAGCAGATCTGCCGGGACTCTCGCGTACGAGCAGTACTTC. Translated, it gives CATSRSAGTLAYEQYF. This rearrangement joins TRBV15 to TRBJ2-7; TRBD2 might be the D (6 bases). The CDR3 consists of 16 residues. CDR1 is LNHNV and CDR2 is YYDKDF in the germline V gene (reference sequence). V was pared by 2 bases and J by 4 bases, with 18 bases between. The full variable domain, with the rest looked up from reference TRBV15 and TRBJ2-7, is DAMVIQNPRYQVTQFGKPVTLSCSQTLNHNVMYWYQQKSSQAPKLLFHYYDKDFNNEADTPDNFQSRRPNTSFCFLDIRSPGLGDTAMYLCATSRSAGTLAYEQYFGPGTRLTVT.